Shown below are 20 T cell receptor beta chains from a single sample sequenced in a study of blood T cell repertoires in COVID-19. The protocol was immunoSEQ multiplex PCR, while the TCRdb copy is restricted to in-frame clones and leaves out a portion. This sample has 150,000 to 200,000 clones, with about 86% found just once. The sequenced material came from peripheral blood. The receptor set was obtained from a man aged 50-60 years with active or convalescent COVID-19.

The chain recombines TRBV5-4 with TRBJ2-2; D perhaps matches TRBD2 (6 bases). Germline values: CDR1 SGHNT, CDR2 YYREEE (reference sequence). This CDR3 region has 15 residues. The ends were cut back, 3 bases at V and 4 bases at J, with 13 bases in the middle. The CDR3: CASSSGGIGTGELFF. For the CDR3, the DNA is TGTGCCAGCAGCTCCGGGGGAATCGGCACCGGGGAGCTGTTTTTT.

This sequence joins TRBV28 and TRBJ2-7; 7 bases are a match to TRBD1. The V gene end was trimmed by 6 bases and the J gene end by 3 bases; junction bases not matched to a gene: 8. Per the germline V gene, CDR1 is MDHEN and CDR2 is SYDVKM. The CDR3 extends over 14 amino acids. The DNA for the CDR3 is TGTGCCAGCAGAATGACAGGGCTAAACTACGAGCAGTACTTC. Translated: CASRMTGLNYEQYF.

There are a few counts of this clone. V is TRBV2 and J is TRBJ1-4; unclear D gene. The CDR3 loop spans 14 amino acids. Looked up from germline, CDR1 is SNHLY and CDR2 is FYNNEI. The ends were cut back, 4 bases at V and 4 bases at J, with 10 bases in the middle. The CDR3 DNA is TGTGCCAGCAGTGCAAATGGAGTTAATGAAAAACTGTTTTTT. It encodes CASSANGVNEKLFF.

The V gene is TRBV4-3, the J gene TRBJ1-2; 8 bases line up with TRBD1. V shed 4 bases and J 8 bases; nucleotides not matched to a gene: 12. Germline V gives CDR1 LGHNA, CDR2 YSLEER. The CDR3 sequence is 15 residues long. CDR3 DNA: TGCGCCAGCAGCCTAAATAATCAGGGGGCTTGGGGCTACACCTTC. This gives the protein CASSLNNQGAWGYTF.

The V call is TRBV6-5, the J call TRBJ2-5; TRBD1 agrees at 8 bases. The CDR3 is 13 residues long. Unmatched junction bases numbered 5, after V lost 6 bases and J lost 5 bases. CDR1 MNHEY and CDR2 SVGAGI come from the germline V gene. The CDR3 nucleotides read TGTGCCAGCAGCCAAAGGGACAGGGAGACCCAGTACTTC. Protein: CASSQRDRETQYF.

This rearrangement joins TRBV11-2 to TRBJ2-5; 7 bases map to TRBD1. Germline CDR1 SGHAT, CDR2 FQNNGV. The CDR3 covers 16 residues. V lost 0 bases to trimming and J lost 5 bases; unmatched junction nucleotides: 9. The CDR3 DNA follows: TGTGCCAGCAGCTTAGAGATGCAGGGGGAATGGGAGACCCAGTACTTC. Amino acids: CASSLEMQGEWETQYF.

The gene calls are TRBV29-1 and TRBJ2-3; D possibly corresponds to TRBD2 (5 bases). The V and J ends lost 3 bases and 0 bases respectively, with 10 bases between them. Germline V gene data show CDR1 as SQVTM and CDR2 as ANQGSEA. This CDR3 contains 14 residues. The CDR3 protein is CSVDPGSSTDTQYF. The CDR3 DNA reads TGCAGCGTTGATCCGGGATCTAGCACAGATACGCAGTATTTT.

The CDR3 region has the DNA TGTGCCAGCACTCCAACAGGATATAGCAATCAGCCCCAGCATTTT. This gives the protein CASTPTGYSNQPQHF. The chain is built from TRBV6-4 and TRBJ1-5; possibly TRBD1 for D (5 bases). Germline V gives CDR1 MRHNA, CDR2 SNTAGT. The CDR3 totals 15 residues. The V end lost 7 bases, the J end lost 0 bases, and 13 bases lay between the germline ends.

Concerning this clone: Compared with germline, one end of the junction differs, possibly owing to a read error. The rearrangement joins TRBV30 to TRBJ2-1, with 7 bases identical to TRBD2. This CDR3 has 13 residues. Per germline, CDR1 GTSNPN and CDR2 SVGIG (reference sequence). The chain's CDR3 is CAWSTGREGLGIF. The CDR3, as DNA: TGTGCCTGGAGTACGGGGAGGGAGGGCCTTGGGATCTTC.

This clone was seen once. The V call is TRBV14, the J call TRBJ1-1; a possible D gene is TRBD1 (5 bases). CDR3 length: 12 amino acids. CDR1 and CDR2 (germline): SGHDN, FVKESK. V gave up 1 base and J gave up 11 bases, with 11 bases separating them. This CDR3 is CASSQGGERAFF. In DNA, the CDR3 is TGTGCCAGCAGCCAAGGGGGGGAGAGGGCTTTCTTT.

The chain recombines TRBV6-1 with TRBJ2-7; no clear D gene. This CDR3 region has 13 residues. Germline V gene lookup returns CDR1 MNHNS and CDR2 SASEGT. Trimming pared 2 bases from V and 6 bases from J, leaving 11 bases between. The CDR3 nucleotides read TGTGCCAGCAGTGAAATGGCCCGTGGCGAGCAGTACTTC. It encodes CASSEMARGEQYF.

V usage is TRBV15 and J usage is TRBJ2-5, with D possibly being TRBD2 (5 bases). Germline values: CDR1 LNHNV, CDR2 YYDKDF (reference sequence). V was trimmed by 0 bases and J by 2 bases, leaving 10 bases between them. The CDR3 runs 15 residues. CDR3 coding DNA: TGTGCCACCAGCAGAGACCCAGGAGGACAAGAGACCCAGTACTTC. Translated, it gives CATSRDPGGQETQYF.

V gene TRBV7-2 combines with J gene TRBJ2-7, with 11 bases aligning to TRBD1. V was pared by 5 bases and J by 5 bases, with 5 bases of the junction left unmatched. This CDR3 comprises 14 residues. The V gene's germline CDR1 is SGHTA and CDR2 FQGNSA. The CDR3 spells CASSRDRGIHEQYF. The CDR3 DNA is TGTGCCAGCAGCCGGGACAGGGGGATCCACGAGCAGTACTTC.

V gene TRBV4-2 combines with J gene TRBJ1-1; D call uncertain. Germline-derived CDR1 and CDR2 are LGHNA and YNFKEQ. V was shortened by 4 bases and J by 1 base, with 22 bases between the two germline ends. The CDR3 has 18 residues. The CDR3 DNA follows: TGTGCCAGCAGCCCATACTTTTTGAGCGGAGGTGAGAACACTGAAGCTTTCTTT. Residues: CASSPYFLSGGENTEAFF.

The rearrangement links TRBV27 to TRBJ1-2, with D possibly TRBD1 on 5 matching bases. V lost 6 bases to trimming and J lost 0 bases, with 14 bases between them. This CDR3 has 15 amino acids. Germline V gives CDR1 MNHEY, CDR2 SMNVEV (reference sequence). This CDR3 is CASSRLDRTNYGYTF. The CDR3 DNA reads as TGTGCCAGCAGCAGGCTAGACAGAACTAACTATGGCTACACCTTC.

The V gene is TRBV5-6, the J gene TRBJ2-1; 8 positions match TRBD2. In germline, CDR1 is SGHDT, CDR2 YYEEEE. Trimming took 1 base from V and 7 from J; bases not matched to a gene: 7. The CDR3 consists of 15 residues. This CDR3 reads CASSLTAGGRNEQFF. The CDR3 region has the DNA TGTGCCAGCAGCTTGACGGCGGGAGGAAGGAATGAGCAGTTCTTC.

The chain couples TRBV3-1 (or the pseudogene TRBV3-2) to TRBJ1-3, with 8 bases matching TRBD1. The CDR3 loop spans 15 amino acids. V lost 2 bases to trimming and J lost 3 bases; unmatched junction nucleotides: 3. Germline V gene lookup returns CDR1 LGHDT and CDR2 YNNKEL (reference sequence). DNA of the CDR3: TGTGCCAGCAGCCAACAGGGGGCGCATGGAAACACCATATATTTT. This gives the protein CASSQQGAHGNTIYF.

The V and J genes are TRBV15 and TRBJ1-4; D may be TRBD1 (6 bases). The CDR3 loop spans 15 amino acids. With 0 bases removed from V and 5 bases from J, the gap between germline ends came to 10 bases. CDR1 LNHNV and CDR2 YYDKDF come from the germline V gene (reference sequence). CDR3 nucleotide sequence: TGTGCCACCAGCAGAGATACTGGACAGAATGAAAAACTGTTTTTT. Its translation: CATSRDTGQNEKLFF.

The V call is TRBV12-3 or TRBV12-4, the J call TRBJ1-2, with D possibly TRBD1 on 5 matching bases. The CDR3 spans 11 residues. Trimming cost V 9 bases and J 7 bases, with 12 bases left between them. DNA of the CDR3: TGTGCCAGTGGCAGGGAAAGTGGCTACACCTTC. Translation gives CASGRESGYTF.

The gene calls are TRBV4-3 and TRBJ2-6; 10 positions match TRBD1. The CDR3 runs 18 residues. With 0 bases clipped from V and 0 bases from J, the junction kept 2 bases outside the gene matches. The germline CDR1 and CDR2 sequences are LGHNA and YSLEER. The CDR3 sequence is CASSQDGQGVSGANVLTF. The CDR3, as DNA: TGCGCCAGCAGCCAAGATGGACAGGGGGTCTCTGGGGCCAACGTCCTGACTTTC.